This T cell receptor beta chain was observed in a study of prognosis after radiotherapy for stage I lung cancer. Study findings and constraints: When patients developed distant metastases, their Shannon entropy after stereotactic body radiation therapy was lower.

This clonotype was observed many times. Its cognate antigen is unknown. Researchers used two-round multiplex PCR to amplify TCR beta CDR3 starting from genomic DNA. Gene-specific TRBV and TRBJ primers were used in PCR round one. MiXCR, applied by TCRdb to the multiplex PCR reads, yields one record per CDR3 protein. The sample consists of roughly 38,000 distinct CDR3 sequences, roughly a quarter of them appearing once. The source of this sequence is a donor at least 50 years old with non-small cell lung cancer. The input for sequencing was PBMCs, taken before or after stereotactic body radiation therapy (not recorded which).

CDR3 sequence: CATGGLGANVLTF. In DNA form, the CDR3 reads TGTGCCACGGGGGGCCTTGGGGCCAACGTCCTGACTTTC. The V gene is TRBV6-1, the J gene TRBJ2-6; the D gene is possibly TRBD2 (7 bases). This CDR3 contains 13 residues. V lost 10 bases and J 3 bases, leaving 10 bases between the germline ends. The germline gives CDR1 MNHNS, CDR2 SASEGT.